A selection of T cell receptor beta chains follows, all from one sample in a study of blood T cell repertoires in COVID-19. Using immunoSEQ multiplex PCR, the repertoire was profiled, and TCRdb retains in-frame clones only, with some absent. The profile shows about 140,000 clones, 88% of them singletons. Sequencing input: peripheral blood. These receptors all come from a woman between 55 and 75 years old with acute or convalescent COVID-19. Both conserved end residues are part of each CDR3. The D gene is left open where the match is weak. Size values are once, few and many counts, or a class for expanded clones, and some rows have none.

J gene: TRBJ2-3; D gene: TRBD1; V gene: TRBV24-1; clone size: NA; CDR3 protein: CATSDDAGTGGTDTQYF; CDR3 DNA: TGTGCCACCAGTGATGACGCCGGGACAGGGGGGACAGATACGCAGTATTTT
J gene: TRBJ2-7; D gene: TRBD2; V gene: TRBV27; clone size: NA; CDR3 protein: CASSFASGGFEQYF; CDR3 DNA: TGTGCCAGCAGTTTCGCTAGCGGGGGGTTCGAGCAGTACTTC
J gene: TRBJ1-4; D gene: NA; V gene: TRBV29-1; clone size: NA; CDR3 protein: CSVTGGRTNEKLFF; CDR3 DNA: TGCAGCGTTACCGGGGGGCGTACTAATGAAAAACTGTTTTTT
J gene: TRBJ2-5; D gene: NA; V gene: TRBV6-5; clone size: NA; CDR3 protein: CASSYQGLASQETQYF; CDR3 DNA: TGTGCCAGCAGTTACCAAGGGCTAGCATCCCAAGAGACCCAGTACTTC
J gene: TRBJ2-7; D gene: TRBD1; V gene: TRBV28; clone size: NA; CDR3 protein: CASSQTGPTYEQYF; CDR3 DNA: TGTGCCAGCAGTCAGACAGGGCCTACCTACGAGCAGTACTTC
J gene: TRBJ1-1; D gene: NA; V gene: TRBV19; clone size: NA; CDR3 protein: CASSWTAMNTEAFF; CDR3 DNA: TGTGCCAGTTCGTGGACAGCCATGAACACTGAAGCTTTCTTT
J gene: TRBJ2-7; D gene: NA; V gene: TRBV12-3/TRBV12-4; clone size: NA; CDR3 protein: CASSAGVSYEQYF; CDR3 DNA: TGTGCCAGCAGTGCAGGGGTGTCCTACGAGCAGTACTTC
J gene: TRBJ2-4; D gene: TRBD2; V gene: TRBV19; clone size: NA; CDR3 protein: CASSIDAGGGAKNIQYF; CDR3 DNA: TGTGCCAGTAGTATAGATGCGGGCGGGGGAGCCAAAAACATTCAGTACTTC
J gene: TRBJ2-3; D gene: NA; V gene: TRBV27; clone size: NA; CDR3 protein: CASSNRVSTDTQYF; CDR3 DNA: TGTGCCAGCAGTAACAGGGTGAGCACAGATACGCAGTATTTT
J gene: TRBJ2-7; D gene: TRBD1; V gene: TRBV19; clone size: NA; CDR3 protein: CASSIGTGAYEQYF; CDR3 DNA: TGTGCCAGTAGTATCGGGACAGGGGCCTACGAGCAGTACTTC
J gene: TRBJ2-1; D gene: TRBD1; V gene: TRBV11-3; clone size: NA; CDR3 protein: CASSLEQGAYNEQFF; CDR3 DNA: TGTGCCAGCAGCTTGGAACAGGGGGCGTACAATGAGCAGTTCTTC
J gene: TRBJ1-3; D gene: NA; V gene: TRBV7-8; clone size: NA; CDR3 protein: CASIPGVSSGNTIYF; CDR3 DNA: TGTGCCAGCATTCCGGGGGTTTCCTCTGGAAACACCATATATTTT
J gene: TRBJ1-1; D gene: TRBD1; V gene: TRBV3-1/TRBV3-2; clone size: NA; CDR3 protein: CASSRVGQQTNTEAFF; CDR3 DNA: TGTGCCAGCAGCCGGGTGGGACAGCAGACGAACACTGAAGCTTTCTTT
J gene: TRBJ2-5; D gene: NA; V gene: TRBV19; clone size: NA; CDR3 protein: CASSSSVFQETQYF; CDR3 DNA: TGTGCCAGTAGTTCCTCCGTCTTCCAAGAGACCCAGTACTTC
J gene: TRBJ2-3; D gene: NA; V gene: TRBV7-9; clone size: NA; CDR3 protein: CASSRRDLNTDTQYF; CDR3 DNA: TGTGCCAGCAGCCGAAGGGACTTAAACACAGATACGCAGTATTTT
J gene: TRBJ2-1; D gene: TRBD1; V gene: TRBV20-1; clone size: NA; CDR3 protein: CSASQETGYNEQFF; CDR3 DNA: TGCAGTGCTAGTCAGGAGACAGGGTACAATGAGCAGTTCTTC
J gene: TRBJ2-2; D gene: NA; V gene: TRBV9; clone size: NA; CDR3 protein: CASSAQGGRGTGELFF; CDR3 DNA: TGTGCCAGCAGCGCCCAGGGGGGCAGGGGCACCGGGGAGCTGTTTTTT
J gene: TRBJ1-6; D gene: NA; V gene: TRBV2; clone size: NA; CDR3 protein: CASSGSSSYNSPLHF; CDR3 DNA: TGTGCCAGCAGTGGGTCCAGCTCCTATAATTCACCCCTCCACTTT
J gene: TRBJ2-1; D gene: TRBD2; V gene: TRBV7-2; clone size: NA; CDR3 protein: CASSFTSGGNEQFF; CDR3 DNA: TGTGCCAGCAGCTTTACTAGCGGGGGGAATGAGCAGTTCTTC
J gene: TRBJ2-5; D gene: NA; V gene: TRBV10-2; clone size: NA; CDR3 protein: CASTLTIQETQYF; CDR3 DNA: TGCGCCAGCACCCTGACTATTCAAGAGACCCAGTACTTC
J gene: TRBJ2-7; D gene: TRBD2; V gene: TRBV6-2/TRBV6-3; clone size: NA; CDR3 protein: CASSYMVASSGGATEQYF; CDR3 DNA: TGTGCCAGCAGTTATATGGTTGCTTCTAGCGGGGGGGCAACCGAGCAGTACTTC
J gene: TRBJ2-2; D gene: NA; V gene: TRBV25-1; clone size: NA; CDR3 protein: CASSLGGRVTGELFF; CDR3 DNA: TGTGCCAGCAGTCTCGGGGGGCGGGTCACCGGGGAGCTGTTTTTT
J gene: TRBJ2-2; D gene: TRBD1; V gene: TRBV30; clone size: NA; CDR3 protein: CAWATGTGETGELFF; CDR3 DNA: TGTGCCTGGGCCACGGGGACAGGGGAAACCGGGGAGCTGTTTTTT
J gene: TRBJ2-2; D gene: NA; V gene: TRBV19; clone size: few; CDR3 protein: CASSIRSQGNTGELFF; CDR3 DNA: TGTGCCAGTAGTATACGGTCGCAGGGAAACACCGGGGAGCTGTTTTTT
J gene: TRBJ1-4; D gene: NA; V gene: TRBV12-3/TRBV12-4; clone size: NA; CDR3 protein: CAGGMSNEKLFF; CDR3 DNA: TGTGCCGGGGGCATGTCTAATGAAAAACTGTTTTTT
J gene: TRBJ2-5; D gene: TRBD2; V gene: TRBV19; clone size: once; CDR3 protein: CASSPGGTIETQYF; CDR3 DNA: TGTGCCAGTAGTCCGGGAGGGACGATAGAGACCCAGTACTTC
J gene: TRBJ1-2; D gene: NA; V gene: TRBV6-1; clone size: NA; CDR3 protein: CASSEAGHLYGYTF; CDR3 DNA: TGTGCCAGCAGTGAAGCGGGACACCTCTATGGCTACACCTTC
J gene: TRBJ2-1; D gene: TRBD2; V gene: TRBV19; clone size: few; CDR3 protein: CASRSGGAGEQFF; CDR3 DNA: TGTGCCAGTCGTAGCGGGGGGGCGGGTGAGCAGTTCTTC
J gene: TRBJ2-7; D gene: NA; V gene: TRBV9; clone size: NA; CDR3 protein: CASSVAGGSSYEQYF; CDR3 DNA: TGTGCCAGCAGCGTAGCTGGGGGGAGCTCCTACGAGCAGTACTTC
J gene: TRBJ1-2; D gene: TRBD1; V gene: TRBV5-1; clone size: NA; CDR3 protein: CASSLLTGVHGYTF; CDR3 DNA: TGCGCCAGCAGCCTGTTGACAGGGGTCCATGGCTACACCTTC
J gene: TRBJ1-1; D gene: NA; V gene: TRBV10-3; clone size: NA; CDR3 protein: CAISDRGKGTEAFF; CDR3 DNA: TGTGCCATCAGTGACAGGGGAAAGGGAACTGAAGCTTTCTTT
J gene: TRBJ1-4; D gene: TRBD1; V gene: TRBV3-1/TRBV3-2; clone size: NA; CDR3 protein: CASSKRTGLEKLFF; CDR3 DNA: TGTGCCAGCAGCAAAAGGACAGGGTTAGAAAAACTGTTTTTT
J gene: TRBJ2-1; D gene: NA; V gene: TRBV6-5; clone size: NA; CDR3 protein: CASTQRSASREQFF; CDR3 DNA: TGTGCCAGCACTCAACGAAGCGCCTCTAGGGAGCAGTTCTTC
J gene: TRBJ1-2; D gene: TRBD1; V gene: TRBV2; clone size: NA; CDR3 protein: CASSGQGGYGYTF; CDR3 DNA: TGTGCCAGCAGTGGACAGGGCGGCTATGGCTACACCTTC
J gene: TRBJ1-1; D gene: TRBD1; V gene: TRBV5-5; clone size: NA; CDR3 protein: CASSRTWYPDRERASTEAFF; CDR3 DNA: TGTGCCAGCAGCCGCACCTGGTATCCTGACAGGGAGAGGGCAAGCACTGAAGCTTTCTTT
J gene: TRBJ1-6; D gene: NA; V gene: TRBV7-2; clone size: NA; CDR3 protein: CASTPTANSPLHF; CDR3 DNA: TGTGCCAGCACCCCCACAGCAAATTCACCCCTCCACTTT
J gene: TRBJ2-1; D gene: TRBD2; V gene: TRBV7-8; clone size: NA; CDR3 protein: CASSPGLAYYNEQFF; CDR3 DNA: TGTGCCAGCAGCCCCGGACTAGCGTACTACAATGAGCAGTTCTTC
J gene: TRBJ1-2; D gene: NA; V gene: TRBV4-3; clone size: NA; CDR3 protein: CASSQGAAAGYGYTF; CDR3 DNA: TGCGCCAGCAGCCAAGGCGCAGCGGCTGGCTATGGCTACACCTTC
J gene: TRBJ2-5; D gene: NA; V gene: TRBV7-9; clone size: NA; CDR3 protein: CASSFFNLRTMKETQYF; CDR3 DNA: TGTGCCAGCAGCTTCTTTAACTTACGGACAATGAAAGAGACCCAGTACTTC
J gene: TRBJ1-1; D gene: NA; V gene: TRBV7-2; clone size: NA; CDR3 protein: CASSLAGGLGTEAFF; CDR3 DNA: TGTGCCAGCAGCTTAGCTGGGGGCTTAGGCACTGAAGCTTTCTTT
J gene: TRBJ1-1; D gene: NA; V gene: TRBV18; clone size: NA; CDR3 protein: CASSPGAGTEAFF; CDR3 DNA: TGTGCCAGCTCACCAGGGGCCGGCACTGAAGCTTTCTTT
J gene: TRBJ1-2; D gene: TRBD1; V gene: TRBV4-2; clone size: NA; CDR3 protein: CASSRTGQGAFGYTF; CDR3 DNA: TGTGCCAGCAGCCGAACCGGACAGGGGGCCTTTGGCTACACCTTC
J gene: TRBJ1-1; D gene: NA; V gene: TRBV11-3; clone size: few; CDR3 protein: CASSLSPGAENTEAFF; CDR3 DNA: TGTGCCAGCAGCCTCAGCCCTGGGGCAGAGAACACTGAAGCTTTCTTT
J gene: TRBJ1-2; D gene: TRBD1; V gene: TRBV13; clone size: NA; CDR3 protein: CASSLGGQGAVYGYTF; CDR3 DNA: TGTGCCAGCAGCTTAGGTGGACAGGGGGCTGTCTATGGCTACACCTTC
J gene: TRBJ1-5; D gene: NA; V gene: TRBV3-1/TRBV3-2; clone size: NA; CDR3 protein: CASSQASGAVGQPQHF; CDR3 DNA: TGTGCCAGCAGCCAAGCTAGTGGGGCAGTCGGGCAGCCCCAGCATTTT
J gene: TRBJ2-1; D gene: TRBD1; V gene: TRBV11-3; clone size: NA; CDR3 protein: CASSRTGGSYNEQFF; CDR3 DNA: TGTGCCAGCAGTAGGACAGGGGGCTCCTACAATGAGCAGTTCTTC
J gene: TRBJ2-7; D gene: TRBD2; V gene: TRBV5-6; clone size: NA; CDR3 protein: CASSPGGTPYEQYF; CDR3 DNA: TGTGCCAGCAGCCCCGGGGGGACTCCCTACGAGCAGTACTTC
J gene: TRBJ2-5; D gene: TRBD2; V gene: TRBV9; clone size: NA; CDR3 protein: CASSPGAAGGKETQYF; CDR3 DNA: TGTGCCAGCAGCCCGGGGGCCGCGGGGGGAAAAGAGACCCAGTACTTC
J gene: TRBJ1-2; D gene: NA; V gene: TRBV9; clone size: NA; CDR3 protein: CASSVTGYGYTF; CDR3 DNA: TGTGCCAGCAGCGTTACAGGCTATGGCTACACCTTC
J gene: TRBJ1-4; D gene: TRBD1; V gene: TRBV4-2; clone size: few; CDR3 protein: CASSRTGGTNEKLFF; CDR3 DNA: TGTGCCAGCAGCCGGACAGGGGGCACTAATGAAAAACTGTTTTTT
J gene: TRBJ1-3; D gene: NA; V gene: TRBV2; clone size: NA; CDR3 protein: CASRADSFSGNTIYF; CDR3 DNA: TGTGCCAGCAGGGCCGACAGCTTCTCTGGAAACACCATATATTTT
J gene: TRBJ1-4; D gene: TRBD1; V gene: TRBV2; clone size: NA; CDR3 protein: CASGGTATNEKLFF; CDR3 DNA: TGTGCCAGCGGGGGGACAGCAACTAATGAAAAACTGTTTTTT
J gene: TRBJ2-1; D gene: TRBD1; V gene: TRBV9; clone size: NA; CDR3 protein: CASSASGTEFGEQFF; CDR3 DNA: TGTGCCAGCAGCGCGTCCGGGACAGAGTTCGGTGAGCAGTTCTTC
J gene: TRBJ2-5; D gene: NA; V gene: TRBV6-2/TRBV6-3; clone size: NA; CDR3 protein: CASSYSWGVQETQYF; CDR3 DNA: TGTGCCAGCAGTTATTCGTGGGGGGTCCAAGAGACCCAGTACTTC
J gene: TRBJ1-2; D gene: NA; V gene: TRBV7-9; clone size: NA; CDR3 protein: CASSLGGQTYGYTF; CDR3 DNA: TGTGCCAGCAGCTTAGGGGGACAAACCTATGGCTACACCTTC